This record looks at one TCR beta chain sequence and its context. Antigen specificity is unknown. In the PCR, 60 Vbeta and 13 Jbeta primers were used. Libraries were prepared by immunoSEQ multiplex PCR; TCRdb keeps only in-frame clonotypes and omits some of them. The table records under 150,000 clones, just over 75% of them present only once. These data come from a study of cytomegalovirus exposure and HLA in healthy donors. Whole-study findings and limits: Among CMV-associated TCR beta chains, most appeared HLA-restricted in a later analysis. Presence/absence results assume similar sequencing depth per donor, which may not hold.

The V end lost 4 bases, the J end lost 8 bases, and 9 bases lay between the germline ends. The germline V gene has CDR1 SQVTM and CDR2 ANQGSEA. The CDR3 covers 10 residues. The chain couples TRBV29-1 to TRBJ2-7; D remains ambiguous. This TCR was sampled from a woman in her fifties or sixties in good health and CMV-seronegative. What was sequenced was PBMCs. CDR3 in DNA: TGCAGCGTTGTCTACCACCAGCAGTACTTC. Protein: CSVVYHQQYF.